The present entry profiles one T cell receptor (beta chain) with its context. What it binds is not known. Primers included in the PCR were 60 Vbeta and 13 Jbeta primers. Method: immunoSEQ multiplex PCR; TCRdb's copy keeps in-frame clones and lacks some. The table lists about 120,000 clones, under 90% of them singletons. This entry comes from a study of cytomegalovirus exposure and HLA in healthy donors. The CDR3 length is 17 residues. The V and J ends lost 0 bases and 8 bases respectively, with 20 bases between them. Per germline, CDR1 SGHRS and CDR2 YFSETQ. General study findings and limits: In an earlier analysis, in several hundred donors, most V segments appeared productive either ~90% or ~30% of the time.

The TCR comes from a woman in her thirties or forties in good health and CMV-seronegative. This chain connects TRBV5-1 to TRBJ1-4; a weak D match, TRBD1 (5 bases). Sequenced material: PBMCs. The CDR3 nucleotides are TGCGCCAGCAGCTTGGCGGTGGGCCGTCAACGGGGGGAAAAACTGTTTTTT. This encodes CASSLAVGRQRGEKLFF. Full variable domain (outside the CDR3, taken from reference TRBV5-1 and TRBJ1-4): KAGVTQTPRYLIKTRGQQVTLSCSPISGHRSVSWYQQTPGQGLQFLFEYFSETQRNKGNFPGRFSGRQFSNSRSEMNVSTLELGDSALYLCASSLAVGRQRGEKLFFGSGTQLSVL.